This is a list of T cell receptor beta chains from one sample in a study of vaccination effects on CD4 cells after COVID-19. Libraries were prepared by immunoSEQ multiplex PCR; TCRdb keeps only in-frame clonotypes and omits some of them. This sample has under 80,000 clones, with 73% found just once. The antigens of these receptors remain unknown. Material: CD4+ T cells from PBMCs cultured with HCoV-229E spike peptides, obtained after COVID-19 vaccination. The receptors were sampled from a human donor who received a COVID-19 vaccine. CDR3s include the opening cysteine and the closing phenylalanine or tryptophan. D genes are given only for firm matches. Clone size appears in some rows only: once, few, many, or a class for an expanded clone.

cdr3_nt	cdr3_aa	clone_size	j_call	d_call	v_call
TGTGCCAGCAGTATATATGGGAATTCACCCCTCCACTTT	CASSIYGNSPLHF	few	TRBJ1-6	-	TRBV6-6
TGTGCCACCAGCGGGCCGGACCGGGACAGGGAGGACTATGGCTACACCTTC	CATSGPDRDREDYGYTF	-	TRBJ1-2	TRBD1	TRBV15
TGTGCCACCAGCAGAGTTTCAGGGGGCGCGGATACGCAGTATTTT	CATSRVSGGADTQYF	-	TRBJ2-3	TRBD1	TRBV15
TGTGCCAGTAGTATCGGCCAAGGGGGCTCTGGAAACACCATATATTTT	CASSIGQGGSGNTIYF	few	TRBJ1-3	-	TRBV19
TGTGCCAGCTCACAGGGGGCGGACACTGAAGCTTTCTTT	CASSQGADTEAFF	-	TRBJ1-1	TRBD1	TRBV18
TGTGCCAGCAGCTCACGACAGGGGTATCAGCCCCAGCATTTT	CASSSRQGYQPQHF	few	TRBJ1-5	TRBD1	TRBV5-5
TGTGCCAGCTCACCAAAGGACAGAAGCAATCAGCCCCAGCATTTT	CASSPKDRSNQPQHF	-	TRBJ1-5	-	TRBV18
TGTGCCAGCAGCTGGTCCGGGACAGGGGGGAGGGCAGATACGCAGTATTTT	CASSWSGTGGRADTQYF	once	TRBJ2-3	TRBD1	TRBV7-2
TGTGCTAGTGCCCCGGGACAGGGGTCGATGGAGACCCAGTACTTC	CASAPGQGSMETQYF	-	TRBJ2-5	TRBD1	TRBV12-5
TGTGCCAGCAGCCAACCGGGACTAGTCATGGATGAGCAGTTCTTC	CASSQPGLVMDEQFF	-	TRBJ2-1	TRBD2	TRBV3-1/TRBV3-2
TGTGCCAGCAGCCAGGAGAGGGGTTTATCCTACAATGAGCAGTTCTTC	CASSQERGLSYNEQFF	-	TRBJ2-1	-	TRBV2
TGTGCCAGCAGCGCGGGGACAGGCCAAAATCTCATGAACACTGAAGCTTTCTTT	CASSAGTGQNLMNTEAFF	-	TRBJ1-1	TRBD1	TRBV9
TGTGCCAGCTCAATCATAGCGGGGGGCCAAGAGACCCAGTACTTC	CASSIIAGGQETQYF	-	TRBJ2-5	TRBD2	TRBV18
TGTGCCAGCAGCTCCCAGGGGGCAACTAATGAAAAACTGTTTTTT	CASSSQGATNEKLFF	-	TRBJ1-4	TRBD1	TRBV7-2
TGCAGCGCGGAGGGGGCGCAGGGGTTTGAAGCTTTCTTT	CSAEGAQGFEAFF	-	TRBJ1-1	TRBD1	TRBV29-1
TGCGCCAGCAGCTTGGGCGGACTAGCGGGGTACAATGAGCAGTTCTTC	CASSLGGLAGYNEQFF	-	TRBJ2-1	TRBD2	TRBV5-1
TGCAGCGTTTGGGCAACAACTTCAGGAGAGACCCAGTACTTC	CSVWATTSGETQYF	-	TRBJ2-5	-	TRBV29-1
TGCAGTGCTAGTTTGACTAACACAGATACGCAGTATTTT	CSASLTNTDTQYF	-	TRBJ2-3	-	TRBV20-1
TGTGCCACGGGACAGGGTGGAGACAATGAGCAGTTCTTC	CATGQGGDNEQFF	-	TRBJ2-1	TRBD1	TRBV24-1
TGTGCCAGCAGCGTACAGAACTATGGCTACACCTTC	CASSVQNYGYTF	-	TRBJ1-2	-	TRBV14
TGTGCCAGCTCACCACTCCAAGCGGCCGGGGAGCTGTTTTTT	CASSPLQAAGELFF	-	TRBJ2-2	-	TRBV18
TGTGCCAGTAGTATCCGTGGCAATACGCAGTATTTT	CASSIRGNTQYF	-	TRBJ2-3	-	TRBV19
TGTGCCAGCACCACCAACCCCGTTCCGAACTATGGCTACACCTTC	CASTTNPVPNYGYTF	few	TRBJ1-2	-	TRBV6-5
TGTGCCAGCAATACAGGGGTTAGCACCGGGGAGCTGTTTTTT	CASNTGVSTGELFF	-	TRBJ2-2	TRBD1	TRBV6-5
TGTGCCAGCAGCCGAGGGCCTGAAGCTTTCTTT	CASSRGPEAFF	-	TRBJ1-1	-	TRBV12-3/TRBV12-4
TGTGCCAGCAGTTCCTTGGGGACAGGGCATGAAGCTTTCTTT	CASSSLGTGHEAFF	-	TRBJ1-1	TRBD1	TRBV2
TGTGCCACCAGCAGAGATGTCGGGACAGGGGGCGGCTACACCTTC	CATSRDVGTGGGYTF	-	TRBJ1-2	TRBD1	TRBV15
TGTGCCAGCAGCCGCGGGGCTAGCGGGGCCTACAATGAGCAGTTCTTC	CASSRGASGAYNEQFF	once	TRBJ2-1	TRBD2	TRBV11-2
TGTGCCAGCAGTCCCCAGCCTGGACAGGGAAATTCACCCCTCCACTTT	CASSPQPGQGNSPLHF	once	TRBJ1-6	TRBD1	TRBV6-4
TGTGCCAGCAGCTTGGTGGCCGAGGAGTATTTT	CASSLVAEEYF	-	TRBJ2-3	-	TRBV5-6
TGTGCCAGCAATGACGGGGGGGCCCAAGAGACCCAGTACTTC	CASNDGGAQETQYF	-	TRBJ2-5	TRBD2	TRBV28
TGTGCCAGCTCATCACAGACAGATACGCAGTATTTT	CASSSQTDTQYF	-	TRBJ2-3	-	TRBV18
TGTGCCAGCAGCTTAGCGTTAGGGGGGCCCCAGCATTTT	CASSLALGGPQHF	-	TRBJ1-5	-	TRBV7-9
TGTGCCAGCAGCTTGGAGCCGAGCAAGACCCAGTACTTC	CASSLEPSKTQYF	-	TRBJ2-5	-	TRBV5-5
TGTGCCAGCAGCCAAGCGCTAGCGGGGGGCAATGAGCAGTTCTTC	CASSQALAGGNEQFF	-	TRBJ2-1	TRBD2	TRBV3-1/TRBV3-2
TGCGCCAGCAGCTTGGACCCCAGCCCCGGCGGTTCACCCCTCCACTTT	CASSLDPSPGGSPLHF	few	TRBJ1-6	-	TRBV5-1
TGTGCCAGCAGTCCCCGGGGAGGAACGGGGGGGAAGGAAAAACTGTTTTTT	CASSPRGGTGGKEKLFF	-	TRBJ1-4	-	TRBV6-6
TGCAGCGTCATTGTGGCAGGTAGATTCGATCAGCCCCAGCATTTT	CSVIVAGRFDQPQHF	-	TRBJ1-5	-	TRBV29-1
TGTGCCAGCAGTTCGAGGGGTACGGGCTACACCTTC	CASSSRGTGYTF	-	TRBJ1-2	-	TRBV6-5
TGTGCCAGCAGCGTAGTCACCGGGGAGCTGTTTTTT	CASSVVTGELFF	-	TRBJ2-2	-	TRBV9
TGTGCCACCAGCAGAGTAAGCTCTGGGGCCAACGTCCTGACTTTC	CATSRVSSGANVLTF	-	TRBJ2-6	-	TRBV15
TGTGCCAGTAGTGGGAGTGCAACTAATGAAAAACTGTTTTTT	CASSGSATNEKLFF	-	TRBJ1-4	-	TRBV19
TGTGCCTGGAGTGCGTCCCGGGACAGGGCCACTGAAGCTTTCTTT	CAWSASRDRATEAFF	-	TRBJ1-1	TRBD1	TRBV30
TGTGCCAGCAGTGACCGGGTCCACACAGATACGCAGTATTTT	CASSDRVHTDTQYF	-	TRBJ2-3	-	TRBV6-1
TGTGCCAGCAGTTACTCGACCACCGGGAAACTTCATGGCTACACCTTC	CASSYSTTGKLHGYTF	-	TRBJ1-2	-	TRBV6-5
TGTGCCAGCGTAGTCGGACGCGGCACCGGGGAGCTGTTTTTT	CASVVGRGTGELFF	-	TRBJ2-2	-	TRBV11-2
TGTGCCAGCAGCTTTCCCCACTCCCCTTATCAGCCCCAGCATTTT	CASSFPHSPYQPQHF	few	TRBJ1-5	-	TRBV7-4
TGCGCCAGCAGCCTGGGACCTCAAGAGACCCAGTACTTC	CASSLGPQETQYF	-	TRBJ2-5	-	TRBV5-1
TGTGCCAGTAGTATCTGGACAGGCCTTAATGAAAAACTGTTTTTT	CASSIWTGLNEKLFF	-	TRBJ1-4	TRBD1	TRBV19